Below are 24 T cell receptor beta chains sequenced from a single sample in a study of blood T cell repertoires in COVID-19. TCRdb's table, derived via immunoSEQ multiplex PCR, lists solely in-frame clones and lacks some. The sample shows 45,000 to 60,000 clones, 82% of them seen only once. The sample taken for sequencing was peripheral blood. These receptors came from a human donor with acute or convalescent COVID-19. The donor label of this sample is uncertain.

The rearrangement uses TRBV11-3 and TRBJ2-5, with D unresolved. CDR3 length: 12 amino acids. Germline V gives CDR1 SGHNT, CDR2 YENEEA. V was pared by 5 bases and J by 4 bases, with 8 bases between. CDR3 nucleotides: TGTGCCAGCAGCCAAACGGGAGAGACCCAGTACTTC. Protein: CASSQTGETQYF.

Points on this clone: One end of the junction does not line up with germline, which may come from a read error. J is TRBJ1-2 and V is TRBV5-5; 9 nucleotides line up with TRBD1. The germline CDR1 and CDR2 sequences are SGHKS and YYEKEE (reference sequence). This CDR3 is 12 amino acids long. The CDR3 reads CASRLLTGGEYF. DNA for the CDR3: TGTGCCAGCAGGCTCCTGACAGGGGGAGAGTACTTC.

The chain uses TRBV2 and TRBJ1-2, with D perhaps matching TRBD1 (5 bases). V lost 5 bases, J lost 2 bases, and 18 bases lay in between. Per germline, CDR1 SNHLY and CDR2 FYNNEI. The CDR3 spans 16 residues. For the CDR3, the DNA is TGTGCCAGCAGTACAGACCGGACAACATTAAACTATGGCTACACCTTC. It encodes CASSTDRTTLNYGYTF.

This chain joins TRBV18 and TRBJ2-1; D is possibly TRBD1 (6 bases). V shed 3 bases and J shed 6 bases, with 21 bases lying between them. Germline V gene lookup returns CDR1 KGHSH and CDR2 LQKENI. There are 17 residues in the CDR3. Written as DNA, the CDR3 is TGTGCCAGCTCACCCCTTTATAGCAGGGGAGAGGGCAATGAGCAGTTCTTC. Its translation: CASSPLYSRGEGNEQFF.

The chain links TRBV3-1 (or the pseudogene TRBV3-2) to TRBJ1-1; tentatively, D is TRBD1 (6 bases). The germline gives CDR1 LGHDT, CDR2 YNNKEL (reference sequence). V gave up 4 bases and J gave up 0 bases, with 12 bases separating them. The CDR3 spans 15 residues. CDR3 loop: CASSPRTELNTEAFF. The CDR3 nucleotides read TGTGCCAGCAGCCCTCGGACAGAGTTGAACACTGAAGCTTTCTTT.

The rearrangement links TRBV7-8 to TRBJ1-4; D is ambiguous. V was shortened by 2 bases and J by 10 bases, with 20 bases between the two germline ends. Germline V gene lookup returns CDR1 SGHVS and CDR2 FQNEAQ. The CDR3 loop spans 16 amino acids. DNA of the CDR3: TGTGCCAGCAGCTTAAACCGGGGATCAGGATACGGAAAACTGTTTTTT. Translated: CASSLNRGSGYGKLFF.

The V gene is TRBV27, the J gene TRBJ2-7, with 9 bases fitting TRBD1. CDR3 size: 14 residues. V lost 6 bases, J lost 1 base, and 4 bases stayed unmatched. Germline V gives CDR1 MNHEY, CDR2 SMNVEV (reference sequence). CDR3 loop: CASRRQGGSYEQYF. In DNA form, the CDR3 reads TGTGCCAGCAGGAGACAGGGGGGGTCCTACGAGCAGTACTTC.

The J gene is TRBJ2-5, the V gene TRBV10-3, with 7 nucleotides matching TRBD2. V lost 0 bases and J lost 4; bases outside the gene matches: 11. Germline assignment: CDR1 ENHRY and CDR2 SYGVKD. The CDR3 is 17 amino acids. This chain's CDR3 is CAISESSGREWGETQYF. CDR3 nucleotides: TGTGCCATCAGTGAGTCGTCCGGGCGGGAGTGGGGAGAGACCCAGTACTTC.

The genes are TRBV18 and TRBJ2-5; TRBD2 agrees at 8 bases. V trimming: 2 bases; J trimming: 3 bases; junction bases outside the gene matches: 5. Germline lookup yields CDR1 KGHSH and CDR2 LQKENI. This CDR3 has 15 residues. The CDR3 region has the DNA TGTGCCAGCTCACCAATTAGGACTAGCAAAGAGACCCAGTACTTC. Its translation is CASSPIRTSKETQYF.

The chain carries TRBV9 and TRBJ2-3, with D maybe TRBD1 (5 bases). Per the germline V gene, CDR1 is SGDLS and CDR2 is YYNGEE. The CDR3 runs to 13 residues. V lost 3 bases to trimming and J lost 1 base, with 6 bases between them. The CDR3 spells CASSATGTDTQYF. The CDR3 DNA is TGTGCCAGCAGCGCGACAGGCACAGATACGCAGTATTTT.

The chain joins TRBV5-4 to TRBJ1-4, with D possibly being TRBD1 (6 bases). Germline V lookup: CDR1 SGHNT, CDR2 YYREEE (reference sequence). This CDR3 has 15 amino acids. Trimming left V 3 bases short and J 8 bases short, with 17 bases between. CDR3 sequence: CASSSEQGPREKLFF. In nucleotides, the CDR3 is TGTGCCAGCAGCTCAGAACAGGGCCCCCGGGAAAAACTGTTTTTT.

The chain joins TRBV28 to TRBJ1-4; perhaps TRBD1 as D (5 bases). The CDR3 consists of 12 residues. Trimming removed 7 bases at V and 10 bases at J, with 13 bases between. The V gene's germline CDR1 is MDHEN and CDR2 SYDVKM. The CDR3 is CASTGPRGKLFF. The CDR3 nucleotides are TGTGCCAGCACTGGGCCAAGGGGAAAACTGTTTTTT. Complete variable domain (other parts from reference TRBV28 and TRBJ1-4): DVKVTQSSRYLVKRTGEKVFLECVQDMDHENMFWYRQDPGLGLRLIYFSYDVKMKEKGDIPEGYSVSREKKERFSLILESASTNQTSMYLCASTGPRGKLFFGSGTQLSVL.

This chain connects TRBV7-2 to TRBJ2-3; 7 nucleotides agree with TRBD1. CDR3 length: 14 residues. With V trimmed by 2 bases and J by 5 bases, 4 bases remained unmatched. Germline-derived CDR1 and CDR2 are SGHTA and FQGNSA. CDR3 amino acids: CASSLMWTGDTQYF. In DNA, the CDR3 is TGTGCCAGCAGCTTAATGTGGACAGGAGATACGCAGTATTTT.

This clone was observed a single time. The V gene is TRBV7-9, the J gene TRBJ2-3; 11 bases map to TRBD2. Germline CDR1 and CDR2: SEHNR and FQNEAQ (reference sequence). The CDR3 loop spans 16 amino acids. Germline trimming cut 8 bases from V and 3 bases from J; bases unmatched to any gene: 10. The CDR3 DNA is TGTGCCAGCTTAACCGGGACTAGCGGAGTTACAGATACGCAGTATTTT. It codes for CASLTGTSGVTDTQYF.

This clone came up a few times. The CDR3 DNA is TGTGCCAGCAGCTGGACAGGGAACACTGAAGCTTTCTTT. It yields the protein CASSWTGNTEAFF. The chain links TRBV11-2 to TRBJ1-1, with 7 bases fitting TRBD1. Looked up from germline, CDR1 is SGHAT and CDR2 is FQNNGV. V was pared by 4 bases and J by 1 base, with 0 bases of the junction left unmatched. CDR3 length: 13 amino acids.

CDR3: CATSEGGGSPEQYF. The CDR3 region has the DNA TGTGCCACCAGTGAAGGAGGTGGTAGCCCCGAGCAGTACTTC. This chain links TRBV24-1 with TRBJ2-7; D is possibly TRBD2 (5 bases). CDR1 KGHDR and CDR2 SFDVKD come from the germline V gene. Trimming took 4 bases from V and 6 from J, leaving 15 bases between them. The CDR3 spans 14 residues.

This clone was found a few times. The chain uses TRBV7-9 and TRBJ1-1; 9 bases are shared with TRBD1. Germline CDR1 reads SEHNR; CDR2 reads FQNEAQ (reference sequence). The V and J ends lost 6 bases and 6 bases, in that order; junction bases with no gene match: 8. The CDR3 is made up of 14 amino acids. As DNA, the CDR3 is TGTGCCAGCAGGGGACAGGGCGGGATCGCTGAAGCTTTCTTT. Its translation is CASRGQGGIAEAFF.

This clone was counted only a few times. The CDR3 region is CASSYYGTGQETQYF. CDR3 sequence (DNA): TGTGCCAGCAGTTACTACGGGACAGGCCAAGAGACCCAGTACTTC. The chain links TRBV6-5 to TRBJ2-5; 8 bases fit TRBD1. Germline V gene lookup returns CDR1 MNHEY and CDR2 SVGAGI. CDR3 length: 15 amino acids. V gave up 1 base and J gave up 1 base; unmatched junction bases: 2.

The CDR3 region has the DNA TGTGCCAGCAGCCGGCCACTAGCGGGAGTTCCCCTAATAGCAATTCTGGCCAAAAACATTCAGTACTTC. Its protein is CASSRPLAGVPLIAILAKNIQYF. The V gene is TRBV7-8, the J gene TRBJ2-4; 11 nucleotides align to TRBD2. This CDR3 has 23 residues. With V trimmed by 5 bases and J by 1 base, 25 bases remained unmatched. Germline V gives CDR1 SGHVS, CDR2 FQNEAQ.

V and J are TRBV2 and TRBJ1-2; D might be TRBD1 (6 bases). The CDR3 sequence is 12 residues long. Trimming left V 3 bases short and J 8 bases short, with 10 bases between. Germline V gene lookup returns CDR1 SNHLY and CDR2 FYNNEI. Here the CDR3 reads CASSDPRGGYTF. The DNA of the CDR3 is TGTGCCAGCAGTGACCCCAGGGGCGGCTACACCTTC.

The J gene is TRBJ1-1, the V gene TRBV12-5, with no clear D. V lost 6 bases and J 0 bases, leaving 8 bases between the germline ends. The length of the CDR3 is 13 residues. Germline V gene lookup returns CDR1 LGHNT and CDR2 FRNRAP. CDR3 nucleotides: TGTGCTAGTGGCCCCGGGATGAACACTGAAGCTTTCTTT. Protein product: CASGPGMNTEAFF.

This chain joins TRBV4-1 and TRBJ2-2; D not resolved. Germline CDR1 reads MGHRA; CDR2 reads YSYEKL. The CDR3 covers 16 residues. Trimming removed 4 bases at V and 3 bases at J, with 15 bases between. The CDR3 reads CASSPFYPRDTGELFF. As DNA, the CDR3 is TGCGCCAGCAGCCCGTTCTACCCCCGGGACACCGGGGAGCTGTTTTTT.

The rearrangement links TRBV4-2 to TRBJ2-2; TRBD2 agrees at 11 bases. The CDR3 spans 17 residues. V was clipped by 3 bases and J by 3 bases; unmatched bases: 6. Germline CDR1 is LGHNA and CDR2 is YNFKEQ. In nucleotides, the CDR3 is TGTGCCAGCAGCCAGGCGAAACTAGCGGGAGACACCGGGGAGCTGTTTTTT. It translates to CASSQAKLAGDTGELFF.

A few counts support this clone. Here the CDR3 reads CASSQAVGTGHSPLHF. The DNA of the CDR3 is TGCGCCAGCAGCCAAGCCGTGGGGACAGGGCATTCACCCCTCCACTTT. The gene calls are TRBV4-3 and TRBJ1-6, with 9 bases matching TRBD1. The CDR3 has 16 residues. CDR1 is LGHNA, CDR2 YSLEER, per germline. V was clipped by 1 base and J by 8 bases; unmatched bases: 6.